This record covers a single T cell receptor beta chain. Some clones are missing from TCRdb's copy, which holds only in-frame ones; the method was immunoSEQ multiplex PCR. This sample yields roughly 260,000 clones, of which approximately 90% are seen a single time; about 6.3% belongs to the top ten. The data stem from a study of blood T cell repertoires in COVID-19. Grouping used clinical history reported by participants in a survey and questionnaire. This CDR3 has 13 amino acids. Germline trimming cut 10 bases from V and 0 bases from J; bases unmatched to any gene: 5. CDR1 and CDR2 (germline): ENHRY, SYGVKD.

The receptor was derived from a woman aged 30 to 39 with acute COVID-19. The sample taken for sequencing was PBMCs or T cells enriched from blood (not recorded which). The rearrangement links TRBV10-3 to TRBJ2-5; 7 nucleotides match TRBD2. The CDR3 nucleotides read TGTGCCAGCCTGGGGGGGGACCAAGAGACCCAGTACTTC. Amino acid sequence: CASLGGDQETQYF.